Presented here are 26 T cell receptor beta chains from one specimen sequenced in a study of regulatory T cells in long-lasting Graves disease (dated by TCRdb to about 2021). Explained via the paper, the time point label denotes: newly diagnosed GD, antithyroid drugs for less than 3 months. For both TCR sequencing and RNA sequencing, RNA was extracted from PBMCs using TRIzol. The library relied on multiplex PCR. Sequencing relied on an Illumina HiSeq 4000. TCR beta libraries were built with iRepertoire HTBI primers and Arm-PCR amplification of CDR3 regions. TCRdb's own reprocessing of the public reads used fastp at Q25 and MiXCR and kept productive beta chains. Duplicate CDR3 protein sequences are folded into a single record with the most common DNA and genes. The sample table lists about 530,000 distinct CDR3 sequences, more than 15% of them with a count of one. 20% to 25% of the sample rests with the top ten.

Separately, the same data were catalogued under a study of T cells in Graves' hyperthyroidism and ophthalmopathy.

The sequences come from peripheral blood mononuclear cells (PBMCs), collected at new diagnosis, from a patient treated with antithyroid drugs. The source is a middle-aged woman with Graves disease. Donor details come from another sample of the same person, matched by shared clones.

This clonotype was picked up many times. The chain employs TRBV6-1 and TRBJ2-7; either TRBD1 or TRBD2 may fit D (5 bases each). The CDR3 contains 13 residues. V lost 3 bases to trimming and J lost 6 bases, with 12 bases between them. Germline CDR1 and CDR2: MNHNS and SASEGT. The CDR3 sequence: CASSDTGTGEQYF. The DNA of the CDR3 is TGTGCCAGCAGTGATACTGGGACGGGCGAGCAGTACTTC.

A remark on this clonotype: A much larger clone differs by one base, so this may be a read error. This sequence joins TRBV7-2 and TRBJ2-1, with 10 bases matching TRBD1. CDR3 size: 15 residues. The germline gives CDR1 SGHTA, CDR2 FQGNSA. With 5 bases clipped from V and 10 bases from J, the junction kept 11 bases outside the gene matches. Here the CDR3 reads CASSPGGDRGYEQFF. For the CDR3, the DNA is TGTGCCAGCAGCCCCGGGGGGGACAGGGGCTACGAGCAGTTCTTC.

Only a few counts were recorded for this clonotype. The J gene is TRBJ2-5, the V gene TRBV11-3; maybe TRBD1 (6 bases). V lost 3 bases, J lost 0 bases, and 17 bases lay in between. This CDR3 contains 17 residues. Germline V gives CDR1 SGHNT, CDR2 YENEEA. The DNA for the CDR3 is TGTGCCAGCAGCTTTGCCCGGGACATTTGGTACCAAGAGACCCAGTACTTC. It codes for CASSFARDIWYQETQYF. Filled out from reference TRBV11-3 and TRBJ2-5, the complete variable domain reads EAGVVQSPRYKIIEKKQPVAFWCNPISGHNTLYWYLQNLGQGPELLIRYENEEAVDDSQLPKDRFSAERLKGVDSTLKIQPAELGDSAVYLCASSFARDIWYQETQYFGPGTRLLVL.

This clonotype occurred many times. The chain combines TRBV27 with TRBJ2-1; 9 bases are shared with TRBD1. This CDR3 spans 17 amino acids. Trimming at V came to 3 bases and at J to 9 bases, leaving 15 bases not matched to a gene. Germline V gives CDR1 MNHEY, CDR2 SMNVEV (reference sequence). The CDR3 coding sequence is TGTGCCAGCAGTTTCTTCCCCCGGACAGGGGACGGTGGTGAGCAGTTCTTC. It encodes CASSFFPRTGDGGEQFF.

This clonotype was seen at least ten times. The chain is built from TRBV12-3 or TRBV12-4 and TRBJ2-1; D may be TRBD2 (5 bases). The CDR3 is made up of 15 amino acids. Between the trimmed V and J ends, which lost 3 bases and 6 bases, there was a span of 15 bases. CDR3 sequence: CASSFGLGGFNEQFF. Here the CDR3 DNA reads TGTGCCAGCAGTTTCGGACTGGGCGGGTTCAATGAGCAGTTCTTC.

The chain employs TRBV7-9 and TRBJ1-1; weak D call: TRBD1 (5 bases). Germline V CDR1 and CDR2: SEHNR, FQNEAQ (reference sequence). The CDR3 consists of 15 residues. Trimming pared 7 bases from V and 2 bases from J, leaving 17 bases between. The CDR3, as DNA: TGTGCCAGCACCCAATCCGGGGGATCTAACACTGAAGCTTTCTTT. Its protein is CASTQSGGSNTEAFF.

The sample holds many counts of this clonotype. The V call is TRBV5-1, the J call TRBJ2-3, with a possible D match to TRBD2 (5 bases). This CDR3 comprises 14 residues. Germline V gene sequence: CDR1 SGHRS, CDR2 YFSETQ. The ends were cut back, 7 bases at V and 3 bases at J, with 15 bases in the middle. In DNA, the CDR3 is TGCGCCAGCTCCCCGGGAAGGGAAACAGATACGCAGTATTTT. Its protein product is CASSPGRETDTQYF.

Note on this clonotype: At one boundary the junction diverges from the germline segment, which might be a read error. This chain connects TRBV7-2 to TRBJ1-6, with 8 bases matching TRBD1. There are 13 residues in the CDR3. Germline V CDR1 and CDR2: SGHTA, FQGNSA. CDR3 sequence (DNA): TGTGCCCGGGGGGGACAGGATAATTCACCCCTCCGCTTT. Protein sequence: CARGGQDNSPLRF.

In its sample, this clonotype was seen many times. The CDR3 spells CASRQQGASNTGELFF. The CDR3 nucleotides are TGTGCCAGCAGACAACAGGGAGCATCGAACACCGGGGAGCTGTTTTTT. The chain links TRBV12-3 or TRBV12-4 to TRBJ2-2, with a possible D match to TRBD1 (6 bases). The germline V and J ends were trimmed by 6 bases and 0 bases, with 14 bases remaining between them. The CDR3 spans 16 residues.

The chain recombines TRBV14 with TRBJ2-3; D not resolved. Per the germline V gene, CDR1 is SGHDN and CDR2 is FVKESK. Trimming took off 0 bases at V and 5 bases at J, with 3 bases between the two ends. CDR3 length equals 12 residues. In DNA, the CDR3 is TGTGCCAGCAGCCAAGAGGTAGATACGCAGTATTTT. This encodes CASSQEVDTQYF.

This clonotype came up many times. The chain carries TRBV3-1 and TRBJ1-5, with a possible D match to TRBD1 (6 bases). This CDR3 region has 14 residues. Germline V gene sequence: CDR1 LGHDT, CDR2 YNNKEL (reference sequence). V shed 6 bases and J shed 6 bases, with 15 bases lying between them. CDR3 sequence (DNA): TGTGCCAGCAGGGCGAGGGGGGGAGGTCAGCCCCAGCATTTT. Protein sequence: CASRARGGGQPQHF.

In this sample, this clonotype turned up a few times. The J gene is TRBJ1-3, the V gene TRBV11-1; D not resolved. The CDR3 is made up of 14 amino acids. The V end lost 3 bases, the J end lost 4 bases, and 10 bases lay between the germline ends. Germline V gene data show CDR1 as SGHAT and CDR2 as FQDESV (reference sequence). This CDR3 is CASSLSPAGNTIYF. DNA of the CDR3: TGTGCCAGCAGCTTGTCTCCTGCCGGAAACACCATATATTTT. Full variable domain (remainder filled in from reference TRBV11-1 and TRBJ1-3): EAEVAQSPRYKITEKSQAVAFWCDPISGHATLYWYRQILGQGPELLVQFQDESVVDDSQLPKDRFSAERLKGVDSTLKIQPAELGDSAMYLCASSLSPAGNTIYFGEGSWLTVV.

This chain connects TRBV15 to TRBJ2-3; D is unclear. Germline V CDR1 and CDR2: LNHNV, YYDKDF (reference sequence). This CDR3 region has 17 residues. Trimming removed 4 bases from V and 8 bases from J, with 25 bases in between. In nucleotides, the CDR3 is TGTGCCACCAGCACAGAAATCCCTTGGCAGTCCCCGGGTACGCAGTATTTT. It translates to CATSTEIPWQSPGTQYF.

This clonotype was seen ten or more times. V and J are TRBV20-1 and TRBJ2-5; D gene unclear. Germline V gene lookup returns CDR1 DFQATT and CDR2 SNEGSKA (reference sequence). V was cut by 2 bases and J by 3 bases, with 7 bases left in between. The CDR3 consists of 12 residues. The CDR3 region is CSARRLEETQYF. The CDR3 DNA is TGCAGTGCTAGAAGGCTGGAAGAGACCCAGTACTTC.

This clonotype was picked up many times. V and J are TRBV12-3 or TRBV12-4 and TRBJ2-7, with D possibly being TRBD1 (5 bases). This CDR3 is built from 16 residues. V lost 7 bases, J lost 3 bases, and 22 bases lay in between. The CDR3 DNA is TGTGCCAGCATTTCCACGACCGGTGGCAGGGTCTACGAGCAGTACTTC. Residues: CASISTTGGRVYEQYF.

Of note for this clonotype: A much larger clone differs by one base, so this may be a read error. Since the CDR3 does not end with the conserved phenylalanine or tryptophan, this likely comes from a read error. CDR3 loop: CASRASTARNEQFL. CDR3 nucleotide sequence: TGTGCCAGCAGGGCCTCTACCGCGAGGAATGAGCAGTTCTTG. The rearrangement joins TRBV14 to TRBJ2-1; D is unclear. The CDR3 extends over 14 amino acids. Germline V gene data show CDR1 as SGHDN and CDR2 as FVKESK. Trimming shortened V by 6 bases and J by 7 bases, and 16 bases separated the two germline ends.

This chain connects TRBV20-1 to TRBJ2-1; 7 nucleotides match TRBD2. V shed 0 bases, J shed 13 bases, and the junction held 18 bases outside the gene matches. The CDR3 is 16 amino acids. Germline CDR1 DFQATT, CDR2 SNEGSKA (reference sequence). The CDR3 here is CSARDSVGGSQINQFF. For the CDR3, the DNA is TGCAGTGCTAGAGATTCGGTCGGGGGGTCTCAGATAAACCAGTTCTTC.

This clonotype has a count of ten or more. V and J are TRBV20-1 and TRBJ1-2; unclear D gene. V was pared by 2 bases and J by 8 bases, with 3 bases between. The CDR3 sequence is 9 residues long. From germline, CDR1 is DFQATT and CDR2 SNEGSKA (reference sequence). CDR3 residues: CSARMGYTF. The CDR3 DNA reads TGCAGTGCTAGAATGGGCTACACCTTC.

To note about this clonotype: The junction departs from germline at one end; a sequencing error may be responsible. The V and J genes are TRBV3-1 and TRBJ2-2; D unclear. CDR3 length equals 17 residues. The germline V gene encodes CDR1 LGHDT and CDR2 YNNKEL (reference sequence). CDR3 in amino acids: CASSQDLGTLNAGELFF. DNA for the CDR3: TGTGCCAGCAGCCAAGATCTCGGAACCCTGAACGCCGGGGAGCTGTTTTTT.

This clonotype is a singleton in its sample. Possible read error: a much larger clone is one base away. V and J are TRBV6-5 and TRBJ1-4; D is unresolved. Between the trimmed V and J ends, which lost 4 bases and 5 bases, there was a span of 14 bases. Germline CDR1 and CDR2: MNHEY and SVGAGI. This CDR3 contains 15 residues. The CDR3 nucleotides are TGTGCCAGCAGTTCCACGACCGGTCGGAATGAAAAACTGTTTTTT. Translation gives CASSSTTGRNEKLFF.

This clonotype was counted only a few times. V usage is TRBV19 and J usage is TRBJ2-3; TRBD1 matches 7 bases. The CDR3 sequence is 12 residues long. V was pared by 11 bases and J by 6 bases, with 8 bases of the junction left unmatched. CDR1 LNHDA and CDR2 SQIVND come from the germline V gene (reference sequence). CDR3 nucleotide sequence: TGTGCCTCAAACTCACAGGGGGATACGCAGTATTTT. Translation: CASNSQGDTQYF.

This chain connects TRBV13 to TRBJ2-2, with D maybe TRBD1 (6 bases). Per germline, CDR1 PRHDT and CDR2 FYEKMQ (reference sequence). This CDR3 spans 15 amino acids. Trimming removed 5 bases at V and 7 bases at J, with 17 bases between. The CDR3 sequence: CASSGVSTRGGELFF. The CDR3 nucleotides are TGTGCCAGCAGCGGGGTTTCCACCAGGGGCGGGGAGCTGTTTTTT.

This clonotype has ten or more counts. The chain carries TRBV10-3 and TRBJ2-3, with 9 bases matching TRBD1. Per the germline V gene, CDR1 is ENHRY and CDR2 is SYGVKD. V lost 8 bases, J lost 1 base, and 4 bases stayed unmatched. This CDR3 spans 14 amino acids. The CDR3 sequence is CAIGQGIGTDTQYF. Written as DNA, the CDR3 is TGTGCCATCGGACAGGGGATAGGCACAGATACGCAGTATTTT.

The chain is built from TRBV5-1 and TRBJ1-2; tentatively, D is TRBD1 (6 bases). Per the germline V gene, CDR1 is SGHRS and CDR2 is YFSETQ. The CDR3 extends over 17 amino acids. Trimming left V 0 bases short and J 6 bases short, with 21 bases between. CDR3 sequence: CASSLALLRGGGNGYTF. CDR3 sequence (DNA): TGCGCCAGCAGCTTGGCCCTACTGAGGGGGGGAGGAAATGGCTACACCTTC.

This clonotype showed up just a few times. The CDR3 nucleotides are TGTGCCAGCGCCCCGAAGGGAAGAGGGGAGCTGTTTTTT. This gives the protein CASAPKGRGELFF. The V and J genes are TRBV6-1 and TRBJ2-2; no clear D gene. The V and J ends lost 8 bases and 8 bases respectively, with 15 bases between them. There are 13 residues in the CDR3. CDR1 MNHNS and CDR2 SASEGT come from the germline V gene.

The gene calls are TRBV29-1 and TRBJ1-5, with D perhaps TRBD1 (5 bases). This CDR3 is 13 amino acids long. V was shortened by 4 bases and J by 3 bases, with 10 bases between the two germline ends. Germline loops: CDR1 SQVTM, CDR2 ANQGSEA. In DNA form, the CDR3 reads TGCAGCGTTGTATCAGGGCCCAATCAGCCCCAGCATTTT. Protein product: CSVVSGPNQPQHF.